One sample yielded the 2 T cell receptor beta chains listed below, sequenced in a study of blood T cell repertoires in COVID-19. Profiled with immunoSEQ multiplex PCR; TCRdb holds only in-frame clones, not every one. The sample holds 120,000 or so clones, 78% seen once. The sequencing sample was made of peripheral blood. These TCRs come from a man between 65 and 85 years old with acute or convalescent COVID-19.

Points on this clone: This CDR3 is also generated by other DNA sequences in the sample. The chain combines TRBV27 with TRBJ2-7, with a possible D match to TRBD1 (7 bases). V shed 1 base and J shed 5 bases, with 18 bases lying between them. CDR1 is MNHEY and CDR2 is SMNVEV in the germline V gene (reference sequence). The CDR3 is 16 residues long. The CDR3 protein is CASSLYSAGRGDEQYF. CDR3 bases: TGTGCCAGCAGTTTATATTCGGCGGGCAGGGGGGACGAGCAGTACTTC.

This clone was detected a few times. J is TRBJ1-4 and V is TRBV9; possibly TRBD1 for D (6 bases). Trimming took 0 bases from V and 4 from J, leaving 10 bases between them. The CDR3 runs 15 residues. CDR1 is SGDLS and CDR2 is YYNGEE in the germline V gene. The CDR3 DNA reads as TGTGCCAGCAGCGTAGATTTCAGGGGTAATGAAAAACTGTTTTTT. Translating it yields CASSVDFRGNEKLFF.